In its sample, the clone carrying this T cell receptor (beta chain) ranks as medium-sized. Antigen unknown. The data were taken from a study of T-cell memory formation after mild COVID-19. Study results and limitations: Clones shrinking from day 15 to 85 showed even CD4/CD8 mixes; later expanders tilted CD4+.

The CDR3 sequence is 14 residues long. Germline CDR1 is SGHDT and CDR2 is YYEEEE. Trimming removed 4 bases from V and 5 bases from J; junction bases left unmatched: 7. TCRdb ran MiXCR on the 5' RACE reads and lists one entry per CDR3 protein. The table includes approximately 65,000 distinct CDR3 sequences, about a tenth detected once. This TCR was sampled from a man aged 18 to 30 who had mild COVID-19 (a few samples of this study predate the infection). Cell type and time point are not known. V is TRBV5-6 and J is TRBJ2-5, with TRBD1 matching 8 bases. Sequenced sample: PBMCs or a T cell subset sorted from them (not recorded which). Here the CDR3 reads CASSTPGTGETQYF. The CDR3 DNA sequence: TGTGCCAGCAGCACACCCGGGACAGGCGAGACCCAGTACTTC. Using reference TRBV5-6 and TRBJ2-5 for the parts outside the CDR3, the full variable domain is DAGVTQSPTHLIKTRGQQVTLRCSPKSGHDTVSWYQQALGQGPQFIFQYYEEEERQRGNFPDRFSGHQFPNYSSELNVNALLLGDSALYLCASSTPGTGETQYFGPGTRLLVL.